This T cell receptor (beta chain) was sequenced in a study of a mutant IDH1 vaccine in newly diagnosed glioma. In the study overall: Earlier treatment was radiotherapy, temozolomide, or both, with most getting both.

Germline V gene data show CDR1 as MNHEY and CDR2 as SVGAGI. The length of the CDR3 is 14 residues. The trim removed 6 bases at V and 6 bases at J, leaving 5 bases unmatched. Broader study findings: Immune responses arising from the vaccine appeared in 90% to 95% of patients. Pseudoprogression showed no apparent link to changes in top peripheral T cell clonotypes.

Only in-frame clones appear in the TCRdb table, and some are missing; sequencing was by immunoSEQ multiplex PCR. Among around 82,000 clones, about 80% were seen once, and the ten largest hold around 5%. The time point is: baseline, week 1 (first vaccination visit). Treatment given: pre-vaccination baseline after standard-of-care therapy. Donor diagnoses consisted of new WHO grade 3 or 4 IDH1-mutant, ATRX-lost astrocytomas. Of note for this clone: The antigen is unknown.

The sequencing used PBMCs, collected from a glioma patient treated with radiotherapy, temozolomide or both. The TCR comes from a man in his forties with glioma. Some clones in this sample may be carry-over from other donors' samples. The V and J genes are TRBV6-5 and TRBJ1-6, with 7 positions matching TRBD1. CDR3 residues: CASRGTAVNSPLHF. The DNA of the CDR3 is TGTGCCAGCAGGGGGACAGCGGTTAATTCACCCCTCCACTTT.